The 9 T cell receptor beta chains listed next were all sequenced from one sample in a study of CD8 T cells in Susac syndrome. Random hexamers primed reverse transcription of about 0.45 to 1 ug RNA. TCRdb reprocessed the immunoSEQ multiplex PCR reads via MiXCR and lists one record per CDR3 protein. The sample has about 120,000 distinct CDR3 sequences; 90% to 95% are singletons. The specimen was CD8+ T cells from PBMCs. The receptors shown here come from a human donor with Susac syndrome.

V and J are TRBV4-2 and TRBJ2-3; TRBD2 matches at 9 bases. The CDR3 is 17 residues long. Trimming took 0 bases from V and 6 from J; bases not matched to a gene: 10. CDR1 and CDR2 from the germline V gene are LGHNA and YNFKEQ. DNA of the CDR3: TGTGCCAGCAGCCAAGAAAGTGCGGGAGGGCCGCGGGATACGCAGTATTTT. Protein: CASSQESAGGPRDTQYF.

This chain joins TRBV9 and TRBJ1-2; D is uncertain. Trimming left V 0 bases short and J 6 bases short, with 9 bases between. The germline V gene encodes CDR1 SGDLS and CDR2 YYNGEE. The CDR3 covers 13 residues. CDR3 bases: TGTGCCAGCAGCGTAGGGTACGGGGATGGCTACACCTTC. Translating gives CASSVGYGDGYTF.

CDR3 in DNA: TGTGCCTGGAGTTTAGGGGAGGCACCTACTTTC. Translating gives CAWSLGEAPTF. V usage is TRBV30 and J usage is TRBJ2-6; D is perhaps TRBD2 (6 bases). The germline CDR1 and CDR2 sequences are GTSNPN and SVGIG (reference sequence). This CDR3 has 11 amino acids. The V and J ends lost 2 bases and 19 bases respectively, with 15 bases between them. Using reference TRBV30 and TRBJ2-6 for the parts outside the CDR3, the full variable domain is SQTIHQWPATLVQPVGSPLSLECTVEGTSNPNLYWYRQAAGRGLQLLFYSVGIGQISSEVPQNLSASRPQDRQFILSSKKLLLSDSGFYLCAWSLGEAPTFGAGSRLTVL.

The V call is TRBV12-3 or TRBV12-4, the J call TRBJ2-1; 11 positions match TRBD2. Unmatched junction bases numbered 4, after V lost 7 bases and J lost 2 bases. The CDR3 length is 15 residues. In DNA form, the CDR3 reads TGTGCCAGCACCGCGACTAGCGGGACCTACAATGAGCAGTTCTTC. It yields the protein CASTATSGTYNEQFF.

The chain carries TRBV5-1 and TRBJ2-2; D unclear. CDR1 and CDR2 (germline): SGHRS, YFSETQ. Trimming left V 4 bases short and J 4 bases short, with 11 bases between. The CDR3 covers 14 residues. The CDR3 DNA is TGCGCCAGCAGCGGGGTCACGGCCACCGGGGAGCTGTTTTTT. The encoded protein is CASSGVTATGELFF.

The chain carries TRBV5-4 and TRBJ1-1; D gene ambiguous. The CDR3 runs to 13 residues. Germline V gene data show CDR1 as SGHNT and CDR2 as YYREEE (reference sequence). With 4 bases removed from V and 0 bases from J, the gap between germline ends came to 7 bases. The CDR3 DNA reads as TGTGCCAGCAGCCCTGACGTGAACACTGAAGCTTTCTTT. Its protein product is CASSPDVNTEAFF.

This clonotype has a single count. The rearrangement links TRBV9 to TRBJ2-3; 11 bases align to TRBD1. After removal of 3 bases from V and 5 bases from J, the junction contained 2 bases not matched to a gene. Germline V gene data show CDR1 as SGDLS and CDR2 as YYNGEE. The CDR3 contains 14 residues. Written as DNA, the CDR3 is TGTGCCAGCAGCGGGACAGGGGGCGAAGATACGCAGTATTTT. This sequence encodes CASSGTGGEDTQYF.

This chain connects TRBV6-1 to TRBJ1-1; weak D call: TRBD1 (6 bases). This CDR3 contains 14 residues. V was trimmed by 3 bases and J by 4 bases, leaving 12 bases between them. The germline gives CDR1 MNHNS, CDR2 SASEGT. As DNA, the CDR3 is TGTGCCAGCAGTGACAGGGGCCGGTTCACTGAAGCTTTCTTT. It is translated as CASSDRGRFTEAFF.

This clonotype occurred once. The chain is built from TRBV5-1 and TRBJ2-7; possibly TRBD1 for D (6 bases). The ends were cut back, 4 bases at V and 0 bases at J, with 14 bases in the middle. The CDR3 runs to 15 residues. Germline CDR1 is SGHRS and CDR2 is YFSETQ. The CDR3 nucleotides are TGCGCCAGCAGCGAGGACAGACTCGACTCCTACGAGCAGTACTTC. Translating it yields CASSEDRLDSYEQYF.